These 26 T cell receptor beta chains came from one sample sequenced in a study of cytomegalovirus exposure and HLA in healthy donors. Here immunoSEQ multiplex PCR was the method, and the copy in TCRdb shows in-frame clones only, minus some. The sample has fewer than 300,000 clones; around 87% are singletons. Sequencing used PBMCs. These TCRs come from a woman under 30 in good health and CMV-seronegative.

The chain is built from TRBV2 and TRBJ1-1; a possible D gene is TRBD1 (5 bases). Per the germline V gene, CDR1 is SNHLY and CDR2 is FYNNEI. V was shortened by 4 bases and J by 0 bases, with 6 bases between the two germline ends. This CDR3 has 13 amino acids. The CDR3: CASSAGMNTEAFF. The CDR3 coding sequence is TGTGCCAGCAGTGCAGGGATGAACACTGAAGCTTTCTTT.

In this sample, this clone turned up once. This chain joins TRBV5-5 and TRBJ1-5, with D maybe TRBD1 (6 bases). Trimming pared 2 bases from V and 6 bases from J, leaving 21 bases between. This CDR3 has 17 residues. CDR1 and CDR2 (germline): SGHKS, YYEKEE (reference sequence). The CDR3 spells CASSFDMNPGAVQPQHF. As DNA, the CDR3 is TGTGCCAGCAGCTTCGACATGAACCCAGGGGCCGTTCAGCCCCAGCATTTT.

CDR3 sequence: CASRTLNTGELFF. The CDR3 DNA follows: TGTGCCAGCCGGACTCTGAACACCGGGGAGCTGTTTTTT. V usage is TRBV6-5 and J usage is TRBJ2-2; maybe TRBD2 (5 bases). Trimming took off 8 bases at V and 1 base at J, with 8 bases between the two ends. The CDR3 has 13 residues. Looked up from germline, CDR1 is MNHEY and CDR2 is SVGAGI.

The V call is TRBV4-1, the J call TRBJ1-4; D is possibly TRBD1 (5 bases). From germline, CDR1 is MGHRA and CDR2 YSYEKL. V shed 0 bases and J shed 8 bases, with 13 bases lying between them. The CDR3 runs to 15 residues. CDR3 protein: CASSQDKRGREKLFF. The CDR3 DNA is TGCGCCAGCAGCCAAGATAAAAGGGGCAGGGAAAAACTGTTTTTT.

This clone appeared a few times. The gene calls are TRBV6-6 and TRBJ2-7, with D maybe TRBD2 (6 bases). The CDR3 totals 15 residues. Trimming cost V 5 bases and J 4 bases, with 18 bases left between them. Germline V CDR1 and CDR2: MNHNY, SVGAGI (reference sequence). The CDR3 loop reads CASSPSSGTFYEQYF. The CDR3 DNA reads as TGTGCCAGCAGTCCCAGTAGCGGAACGTTTTACGAGCAGTACTTC.

The chain combines TRBV15 with TRBJ2-5; TRBD2 matches at 9 bases. Germline CDR1 is LNHNV and CDR2 is YYDKDF (reference sequence). This CDR3 is built from 16 residues. V lost 5 bases, J lost 4 bases, and 11 bases stayed unmatched. The CDR3 is CATSGSAGLALETQYF. The DNA for the CDR3 is TGTGCCACCAGCGGGTCTGCAGGACTAGCGCTAGAGACCCAGTACTTC.

This sequence joins TRBV6-5 and TRBJ2-7, with no clear D. Germline lookup yields CDR1 MNHEY and CDR2 SVGAGI. Trimming shortened V by 4 bases and J by 6 bases, and 7 bases separated the two germline ends. CDR3 length equals 11 residues. This CDR3 is CASSSSREQYF. DNA of the CDR3: TGTGCCAGCAGTTCCTCGCGCGAGCAGTACTTC.

J is TRBJ2-3 and V is TRBV25-1; 7 bases match TRBD1. Germline V lookup: CDR1 MGHDK, CDR2 SYGVNS. The CDR3 is 15 amino acids. Unmatched junction bases numbered 10, after V lost 4 bases and J lost 6 bases. This CDR3 reads CASSATGLWGDTQYF. In DNA form, the CDR3 reads TGTGCCAGCAGTGCGACAGGGCTATGGGGGGATACGCAGTATTTT.

The chain is built from TRBV6-1 and TRBJ2-7; the D is unclear. V was clipped by 2 bases and J by 2 bases, with 7 bases between them. Germline V gene sequence: CDR1 MNHNS, CDR2 SASEGT. This CDR3 has 13 amino acids. For the CDR3, the DNA is TGTGCCAGCAGTGAAAAAGCGACCTACGAGCAGTACTTC. Residues: CASSEKATYEQYF.

This clone is a singleton in its sample. The chain recombines TRBV9 with TRBJ2-7, with D perhaps matching TRBD1 (5 bases). Trimming removed 0 bases at V and 0 bases at J, with 10 bases between. Germline CDR1 and CDR2: SGDLS and YYNGEE. This CDR3 has 15 residues. The CDR3 loop reads CASSVEAGLSYEQYF. The DNA of the CDR3 is TGTGCCAGCAGCGTAGAGGCAGGGCTCTCCTACGAGCAGTACTTC.

The rearrangement links TRBV5-6 to TRBJ1-1; no reliable D call. CDR1 is SGHDT, CDR2 YYEEEE, per germline. With 2 bases removed from V and 0 bases from J, the gap between germline ends came to 14 bases. The CDR3 consists of 16 residues. This CDR3 is CASSFLSTTLNTEAFF. The CDR3 DNA is TGTGCCAGCAGCTTTTTATCAACAACCTTGAACACTGAAGCTTTCTTT.

V is TRBV11-3 and J is TRBJ2-6; 7 bases line up with TRBD1. CDR3 length equals 19 residues. V lost 5 bases and J lost 0; bases outside the gene matches: 13. Per the germline V gene, CDR1 is SGHNT and CDR2 is YENEEA. The DNA of the CDR3 is TGTGCCAGCAGCCTACGAGGGGGCCCAGATGACTCTGGGGCCAACGTCCTGACTTTC. Amino acids: CASSLRGGPDDSGANVLTF.

The chain carries TRBV2 and TRBJ2-1; 8 nucleotides align to TRBD2. Trimming cost V 10 bases and J 4 bases; bases outside gene matches: 9. The CDR3 has 14 amino acids. Germline V lookup: CDR1 SNHLY, CDR2 FYNNEI. The CDR3 loop is CATPGGRGYNEQFF. The CDR3 DNA reads TGTGCCACCCCGGGGGGGAGAGGGTACAATGAGCAGTTCTTC. The whole variable domain, remainder taken from reference TRBV2 and TRBJ2-1, is EPEVTQTPSHQVTQMGQEVILRCVPISNHLYFYWYRQILGQKVEFLVSFYNNEISEKSEIFDDQFSVERPDGSNFTLKIRSTKLEDSAMYFCATPGGRGYNEQFFGPGTRLTVL.

The CDR3 DNA is TGTGCCAGCAGTTTGCTTACAGGGGGCGCGATCACTGAAGCTTTCTTT. Protein product: CASSLLTGGAITEAFF. V gene TRBV28 combines with J gene TRBJ1-1; 9 nucleotides match TRBD1. Germline V gene data show CDR1 as MDHEN and CDR2 as SYDVKM. This CDR3 has 16 amino acids. After removal of 3 bases from V and 4 bases from J, the junction contained 9 bases not matched to a gene.

The chain employs TRBV9 and TRBJ2-6; D is uncertain. This CDR3 has 17 amino acids. The V gene's germline CDR1 is SGDLS and CDR2 YYNGEE. The V end was cut by 3 bases, the J end by 5 bases, with 18 bases between. DNA for the CDR3: TGTGCCAGCAGCGGTGGAGACCATGCCGTCCGGGCCAACGTCCTGACTTTC. It specifies CASSGGDHAVRANVLTF.

The rearrangement joins TRBV6-5 to TRBJ1-1; maybe TRBD1 (5 bases). Looked up from germline, CDR1 is MNHEY and CDR2 is SVGAGI. V was shortened by 0 bases and J by 8 bases, with 13 bases between the two germline ends. The CDR3 loop spans 14 amino acids. CDR3: CASSYSTLTEEAFF. The CDR3 nucleotides read TGTGCCAGCAGTTACTCGACATTGACAGAGGAAGCTTTCTTT.

This clone has a single count. V and J are TRBV6-1 and TRBJ2-1; unclear D gene. This CDR3 is 12 amino acids long. CDR1 MNHNS and CDR2 SASEGT come from the germline V gene. The germline V and J ends were trimmed by 11 bases and 10 bases, with 18 bases remaining between them. The DNA of the CDR3 is TGTGCCGCATCCACCCCGCCAGAAGAGCAGTTCTTC. Encoded protein: CAASTPPEEQFF.

A single count supports this clone. The chain recombines TRBV7-9 with TRBJ2-1; TRBD2 matches 7 bases. V shed 4 bases, J shed 9 bases, and the junction held 9 bases outside the gene matches. There are 14 residues in the CDR3. The germline V gene encodes CDR1 SEHNR and CDR2 FQNEAQ (reference sequence). The DNA for the CDR3 is TGTGCCAGCAGCTCAAGGGCGGGAGTGGGTGAGCAGTTCTTC. Protein: CASSSRAGVGEQFF.

J is TRBJ1-2 and V is TRBV4-3; D not certain. The germline CDR1 and CDR2 sequences are LGHNA and YSLEER. Deletions cut 1 base from V and 4 bases from J, with 13 bases between. CDR3 size: 15 residues. CDR3 amino acids: CASSQARGQPYGYTF. The CDR3 DNA sequence: TGCGCCAGCAGCCAAGCTCGTGGGCAGCCCTATGGCTACACCTTC.

Concerning this clone itself: Germline is not matched at one junction end, which may reflect a read error. The V and J genes are TRBV29-1 and TRBJ2-3, with 14 bases matching TRBD2. The CDR3 loop spans 15 amino acids. Germline CDR1 SQVTM, CDR2 ANQGSEA. CDR3 sequence reads: CSVATSGRVTDAQYF. CDR3 in DNA: TGCAGCGTTGCGACTAGCGGGAGGGTCACAGATGCGCAGTATTTT.

This rearrangement joins TRBV9 to TRBJ2-7; 11 bases are a match to TRBD2. The germline CDR1 and CDR2 sequences are SGDLS and YYNGEE. The ends lost 2 bases at V and 4 bases at J; junction bases unmatched: 2. The CDR3 has 14 amino acids. The CDR3 loop is CASSVLAGGYEQYF. CDR3 nucleotide sequence: TGTGCCAGCAGCGTCCTAGCGGGGGGTTACGAGCAGTACTTC.

The V gene is TRBV25-1, the J gene TRBJ1-2; D unclear. V lost 2 bases to trimming and J lost 4 bases, with 11 bases between them. This CDR3 region has 14 residues. Per the germline V gene, CDR1 is MGHDK and CDR2 is SYGVNS. CDR3 sequence: CASSEVGGPYGYTF. The CDR3 coding sequence is TGTGCCAGCAGTGAAGTGGGAGGACCCTATGGCTACACCTTC.

V and J are TRBV21-1 and TRBJ1-2. TRBV21-1 is designated a pseudogene. The CDR3 sequence is 14 residues long. Here the CDR3 DNA reads TGTGCCAGCAGCTCCAGACTTTACAACTATGGCTACACCTTC. It specifies CASSSRLYNYGYTF.

This clone was picked up a small number of times. The chain carries TRBV5-4 and TRBJ2-3; 8 positions match TRBD1. Germline CDR1 reads SGHNT; CDR2 reads YYREEE (reference sequence). The CDR3 is 14 amino acids. The V segment lost 1 base and the J segment 3 bases; nucleotides outside the gene matches: 1. The CDR3 DNA sequence: TGTGCCAGCAGCTTGAACAGGGGGACAGATACGCAGTATTTT. The encoded protein is CASSLNRGTDTQYF.

The rearrangement links TRBV19 to TRBJ2-7; D not resolved. Germline values: CDR1 LNHDA, CDR2 SQIVND (reference sequence). V was trimmed by 3 bases and J by 2 bases, leaving 8 bases between them. The CDR3 length is 13 residues. The CDR3, as DNA: TGTGCCAGTAGTATGACACCAACCTACGAGCAGTACTTC. Translated, it gives CASSMTPTYEQYF. The full variable domain, in which reference TRBV19 and TRBJ2-7 provide the parts outside the CDR3, is DGGITQSPKYLFRKEGQNVTLSCEQNLNHDAMYWYRQDPGQGLRLIYYSQIVNDFQKGDIAEGYSVSREKKESFPLTVTSAQKNPTAFYLCASSMTPTYEQYFGPGTRLTVT.

The chain is built from TRBV29-1 and TRBJ1-1, with D tentatively TRBD1 (6 bases). The germline V and J ends were trimmed by 1 base and 0 bases, with 6 bases remaining between them. This CDR3 is built from 13 residues. Germline values: CDR1 SQVTM, CDR2 ANQGSEA. The CDR3 DNA sequence: TGCAGCGTTGAAGGGACAGTGAACACTGAAGCTTTCTTT. It yields the protein CSVEGTVNTEAFF. The full variable domain, its missing parts supplied by reference TRBV29-1 and TRBJ1-1, is SAVISQKPSRDICQRGTSLTIQCQVDSQVTMMFWYRQQPGQSLTLIATANQGSEATYESGFVIDKFPISRPNLTFSTLTVSNMSPEDSSIYLCSVEGTVNTEAFFGQGTRLTVV.